The 27 T cell receptor beta chains below were found in one sample sequenced in a study of T cells in tuberculosis. Assay: immunoSEQ multiplex PCR; the TCRdb copy retains only in-frame clones and omits some. The table lists some 31,000 clones, about 83% of them singletons, with about 5% in the top ten. Time point defined: new active TB diagnosis, blood taken before or within 7 days of starting treatment. The specimen comprised PBMCs, sampled at tuberculosis diagnosis. All receptors come from an adult with tuberculosis.

This clone was observed once. This rearrangement joins TRBV5-1 to TRBJ2-1, with a possible D match to TRBD1 (5 bases). V was cut by 3 bases and J by 7 bases, with 8 bases left in between. The CDR3 is made up of 12 amino acids. CDR1 and CDR2 from the germline V gene are SGHRS and YFSETQ. The CDR3: CASSSGSNEQFF. CDR3 sequence (DNA): TGCGCCAGCAGCTCAGGGTCTAATGAGCAGTTCTTC.

This rearrangement joins TRBV6-5 to TRBJ1-1; 7 positions match TRBD1. From germline, CDR1 is MNHEY and CDR2 SVGAGI. The CDR3 runs to 16 residues. With 0 bases clipped from V and 4 bases from J, the junction kept 8 bases outside the gene matches. CDR3 amino acids: CASSYSRGLRGTEAFF. The CDR3 region has the DNA TGTGCCAGCAGTTACTCGAGGGGGCTGCGGGGCACTGAAGCTTTCTTT.

V gene TRBV12-2 combines with J gene TRBJ2-7; the listed D gene, TRBD1, was not tested against the DNA. TRBV12-2 is labeled a pseudogene. The CDR3 has 17 amino acids. This chain's CDR3 is CASRPRTGPACSYEQYF. For the CDR3, the DNA is TGTGCAAGTCGCCCCCGGACAGGGCCCGCTTGTTCCTACGAGCAGTACTTC.

V is TRBV4-2 and J is TRBJ2-1; tentative D call: TRBD2 (6 bases). The CDR3 runs 16 residues. The germline CDR1 and CDR2 sequences are LGHNA and YNFKEQ. V lost 0 bases and J lost 5, with 14 bases in between. The CDR3 is CASSQDRAGPNNEQFF. The DNA for the CDR3 is TGTGCCAGCAGCCAAGATAGAGCGGGCCCAAACAATGAGCAGTTCTTC.

The rearrangement joins TRBV18 to TRBJ2-3; 10 nucleotides line up with TRBD1. With V trimmed by 10 bases and J by 5 bases, 6 bases remained unmatched. From germline, CDR1 is KGHSH and CDR2 LQKENI. The CDR3 sequence is 13 residues long. The CDR3: CATDRGQGDTQYF. In nucleotides, the CDR3 is TGTGCCACCGACAGGGGGCAAGGAGATACGCAGTATTTT.

The CDR3 region has the DNA TGTGCCAGTAGTGTCGGGACAGGGGGGTCCTACGAGCAGTACTTC. It yields the protein CASSVGTGGSYEQYF. J is TRBJ2-7 and V is TRBV19; 11 positions match TRBD1. This CDR3 spans 15 amino acids. From germline, CDR1 is LNHDA and CDR2 SQIVND (reference sequence). J was trimmed by 1 base and V by 5 bases; bases with no gene match: 4.

This chain connects TRBV7-9 to TRBJ1-4; 10 bases agree with TRBD1. V shed 5 bases, J shed 5 bases, and the junction held 5 bases outside the gene matches. Germline CDR1 reads SEHNR; CDR2 reads FQNEAQ (reference sequence). The CDR3 consists of 15 residues. This chain's CDR3 is CASSLPGQGNEKLFF. The CDR3 nucleotides read TGTGCCAGCAGCCTTCCGGGACAGGGGAATGAAAAACTGTTTTTT.

The V call is TRBV19, the J call TRBJ1-2; D uncertain. Looked up from germline, CDR1 is LNHDA and CDR2 is SQIVND (reference sequence). This CDR3 region has 12 residues. V was trimmed by 7 bases and J by 8 bases, leaving 14 bases between them. The CDR3 region is CASNLGSGGYTF. The CDR3 DNA follows: TGTGCCAGTAACTTGGGCAGTGGGGGCTACACCTTC.

The chain is built from TRBV28 and TRBJ1-5, with 10 bases lining up with TRBD1. The CDR3 contains 15 residues. The V gene end was trimmed by 4 bases and the J gene end by 4 bases; junction bases not matched to a gene: 4. The germline CDR1 and CDR2 sequences are MDHEN and SYDVKM. The CDR3 bases are TGTGCCAGCAGTTCTGGACAGGGGGAGAATCAGCCCCAGCATTTT. Its translation is CASSSGQGENQPQHF.

DNA of the CDR3: TGTGCCAGCAGCTTAGCGGGGAGAGGTCAGCCCCAGCATTTT. This gives the protein CASSLAGRGQPQHF. The chain joins TRBV7-2 to TRBJ1-5; D gene uncertain. Germline V gene lookup returns CDR1 SGHTA and CDR2 FQGNSA. V was shortened by 0 bases and J by 6 bases, with 9 bases between the two germline ends. This CDR3 contains 14 residues.

The gene calls are TRBV5-5 and TRBJ1-5; TRBD1 agrees at 7 bases. With V trimmed by 4 bases and J by 7 bases, 8 bases remained unmatched. The CDR3 runs 14 residues. Per the germline V gene, CDR1 is SGHKS and CDR2 is YYEKEE (reference sequence). CDR3 DNA: TGTGCCAGCAGCGCGGGACAGTCCAACCAGCCCCAGCATTTT. Amino acids: CASSAGQSNQPQHF.

The V and J genes are TRBV5-1 and TRBJ2-2; tentative D call: TRBD1 (7 bases). Germline V lookup: CDR1 SGHRS, CDR2 YFSETQ. The CDR3 has 15 amino acids. V lost 5 bases and J 4 bases, leaving 15 bases between the germline ends. The CDR3, as DNA: TGCGCCAGCAGGGAGGGACAGATAGTCACCGGGGAGCTGTTTTTT. Translating it yields CASREGQIVTGELFF.

In this sample, this clone turned up once. This chain connects TRBV2 to TRBJ2-7; tentative D call: TRBD1 (6 bases). The V gene lost 6 bases and the J gene lost 6 bases, with 24 bases spanning the gap. Germline values: CDR1 SNHLY, CDR2 FYNNEI. CDR3 length: 16 amino acids. The CDR3 reads CASSLKDTSLTGEQYF. Here the CDR3 DNA reads TGTGCCAGCAGCCTAAAGGATACTAGTCTGACAGGCGAGCAGTACTTC.

V is TRBV6-1 and J is TRBJ2-1; weak D call: TRBD1 (5 bases). The CDR3 is 15 residues long. With 6 bases removed from V and 3 bases from J, the gap between germline ends came to 15 bases. CDR1 and CDR2 from the germline V gene are MNHNS and SASEGT. The CDR3 protein is CASSPQAAGYNEQFF. The CDR3 DNA sequence: TGTGCCAGCAGCCCACAGGCCGCCGGCTACAATGAGCAGTTCTTC.

The chain has TRBV19 and TRBJ1-5; 10 nucleotides line up with TRBD1. Germline V CDR1 and CDR2: LNHDA, SQIVND (reference sequence). The CDR3 runs to 17 residues. With 4 bases clipped from V and 1 base from J, the junction kept 7 bases outside the gene matches. The CDR3 DNA reads as TGTGCCAGTAGTAGGGACAGGGGCGAGGGGAGCAATCAGCCCCAGCATTTT. Protein product: CASSRDRGEGSNQPQHF.

By sample share, this clone is medium-sized. The chain employs TRBV18 and TRBJ1-1; possible D gene TRBD1, 5 bases. The CDR3 is made up of 15 amino acids. CDR1 is KGHSH and CDR2 is LQKENI in the germline V gene. The V and J ends lost 6 bases and 5 bases respectively, with 19 bases between them. CDR3 sequence reads: CASSPLVGVGTEAFF. DNA of the CDR3: TGTGCCAGCTCCCCCTTGGTAGGGGTGGGGACTGAAGCTTTCTTT.

A few counts support this clone. The genes are TRBV28 and TRBJ2-3, with 10 bases fitting TRBD2. Germline V lookup: CDR1 MDHEN, CDR2 SYDVKM. This CDR3 comprises 15 residues. The J segment lost 5 bases and the V segment lost 8 bases, leaving 10 bases of the junction unmatched. CDR3 coding DNA: TGTGCCAGCCTTTTTAGCGGGGGGACGGGAGATACGCAGTATTTT. Its translation is CASLFSGGTGDTQYF.

This chain uses TRBV19 with TRBJ2-1; tentatively, D is TRBD1 (6 bases). The CDR3 sequence is 13 residues long. V gave up 5 bases and J gave up 4 bases, with 9 bases separating them. Germline assignment: CDR1 LNHDA and CDR2 SQIVND (reference sequence). The CDR3 loop is CASSPRGYNEQFF. Here the CDR3 DNA reads TGTGCCAGTAGTCCCAGGGGATACAATGAGCAGTTCTTC.

V is TRBV13 and J is TRBJ2-1, with D perhaps matching TRBD1 (6 bases). The CDR3 consists of 16 residues. Trimming removed 7 bases from V and 2 bases from J, with 18 bases in between. Per germline, CDR1 PRHDT and CDR2 FYEKMQ (reference sequence). This CDR3 is CASTPLGQGPYNEQFF. For the CDR3, the DNA is TGTGCCAGCACTCCACTTGGGCAGGGGCCCTACAATGAGCAGTTCTTC.

The chain couples TRBV2 to TRBJ2-3; maybe TRBD2 (6 bases). V was clipped by 6 bases and J by 3 bases, with 13 bases between them. The CDR3 spans 14 residues. Germline lookup yields CDR1 SNHLY and CDR2 FYNNEI. The CDR3 sequence: CASRKGTFTDTQYF. CDR3 DNA sequence: TGTGCCAGCAGGAAAGGGACTTTTACAGATACGCAGTATTTT.

CDR3 in amino acids: CASSDQSLQGGSYTF. The CDR3 nucleotides read TGTGCCAGCAGTGATCAATCGTTACAGGGGGGCAGCTACACCTTC. This chain uses TRBV6-1 with TRBJ1-2, with 8 bases matching TRBD1. CDR1 is MNHNS and CDR2 is SASEGT in the germline V gene. Trimming took 3 bases from V and 9 from J; bases not matched to a gene: 12. The CDR3 spans 15 residues.

The chain combines TRBV5-4 with TRBJ2-5, with TRBD2 matching 7 bases. After removal of 4 bases from V and 1 base from J, the junction contained 10 bases not matched to a gene. This CDR3 is built from 16 residues. Germline V CDR1 and CDR2: SGHNT, YYREEE (reference sequence). The CDR3 DNA sequence: TGTGCCAGCAGCCCGGGGTTCGCGGGGGTCCAAGAGACCCAGTACTTC. Translating it yields CASSPGFAGVQETQYF.

This chain uses TRBV29-1 with TRBJ2-2, with 7 nucleotides matching TRBD2. CDR1 is SQVTM, CDR2 ANQGSEA, per germline. This CDR3 contains 13 residues. After removal of 6 bases from V and 7 bases from J, the junction contained 8 bases not matched to a gene. CDR3: CSVRKAGVGELFF. The CDR3 DNA reads as TGCAGCGTCCGAAAGGCGGGGGTCGGGGAGCTGTTTTTT.

The V gene is TRBV6-5, the J gene TRBJ2-1; 11 nucleotides agree with TRBD2. This CDR3 is 15 amino acids long. V gave up 5 bases and J gave up 7 bases; unmatched junction bases: 7. Germline V CDR1 and CDR2: MNHEY, SVGAGI. The chain's CDR3 is CASSLTSGSVNEQFF. CDR3 DNA sequence: TGTGCCAGCAGTCTCACTAGCGGGAGTGTAAATGAGCAGTTCTTC.

The rearrangement uses TRBV28 and TRBJ1-6; 7 bases fit TRBD1. Germline V gives CDR1 MDHEN, CDR2 SYDVKM. The trim removed 5 bases at V and 8 bases at J, leaving 9 bases unmatched. CDR3 length: 15 residues. CDR3 protein: CASSPDRAKDSPLHF. The CDR3 region has the DNA TGTGCCAGCAGTCCCGACAGGGCGAAGGATTCACCCCTCCACTTT.

The chain couples TRBV6-6 to TRBJ1-1; D might be TRBD1 (6 bases). The germline gives CDR1 MNHNY, CDR2 SVGAGI (reference sequence). The CDR3 totals 14 residues. Between the trimmed V and J ends, which lost 0 bases and 8 bases, there was a span of 13 bases. CDR3 in DNA: TGTGCCAGCAGTTACTCGATGTCGGACAGCGAAGCTTTCTTT. Translation: CASSYSMSDSEAFF.

The chain has TRBV4-1 and TRBJ1-1; D is ambiguous. This CDR3 spans 14 amino acids. Trimming pared 0 bases from V and 1 base from J, leaving 6 bases between. Germline loops: CDR1 MGHRA, CDR2 YSYEKL. The CDR3 region is CASSQEPGNTEAFF. The CDR3 region has the DNA TGCGCCAGCAGCCAAGAGCCAGGGAACACTGAAGCTTTCTTT.